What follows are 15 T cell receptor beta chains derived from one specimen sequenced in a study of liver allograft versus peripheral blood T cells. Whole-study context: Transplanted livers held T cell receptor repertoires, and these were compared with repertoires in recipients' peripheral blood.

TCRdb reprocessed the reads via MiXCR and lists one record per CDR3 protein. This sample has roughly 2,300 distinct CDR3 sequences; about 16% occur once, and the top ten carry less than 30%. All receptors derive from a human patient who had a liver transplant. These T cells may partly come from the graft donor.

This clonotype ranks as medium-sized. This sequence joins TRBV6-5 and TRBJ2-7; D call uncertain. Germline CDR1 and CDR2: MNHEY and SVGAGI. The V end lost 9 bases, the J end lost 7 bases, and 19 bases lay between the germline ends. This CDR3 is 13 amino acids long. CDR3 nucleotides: TGTGCCAGTTCCTACGGGCAGGTCGGGGAGCAGTACTTC. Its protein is CASSYGQVGEQYF.

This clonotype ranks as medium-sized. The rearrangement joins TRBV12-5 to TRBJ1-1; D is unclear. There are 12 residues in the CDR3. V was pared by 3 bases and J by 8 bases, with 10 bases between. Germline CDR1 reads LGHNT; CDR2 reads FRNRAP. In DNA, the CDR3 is TGTGCTAGTGGTTTCGGGAGGACGGAAGCTTTCTTT. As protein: CASGFGRTEAFF.

Here the CDR3 reads CASSRGGMDYGYTF. CDR3 nucleotides: TGTGCCAGCAGCCGCGGGGGCATGGACTATGGCTACACCTTC. V is TRBV5-5 and J is TRBJ1-2, with D possibly TRBD1 on 6 matching bases. The CDR3 spans 14 residues. With 4 bases removed from V and 3 bases from J, the gap between germline ends came to 13 bases. Germline lookup yields CDR1 SGHKS and CDR2 YYEKEE (reference sequence). Using reference TRBV5-5 and TRBJ1-2 for the parts outside the CDR3, the full variable domain is DAGVTQSPTHLIKTRGQQVTLRCSPISGHKSVSWYQQVLGQGPQFIFQYYEKEERGRGNFPDRFSARQFPNYSSELNVNALLLGDSALYLCASSRGGMDYGYTFGSGTRLTVV.

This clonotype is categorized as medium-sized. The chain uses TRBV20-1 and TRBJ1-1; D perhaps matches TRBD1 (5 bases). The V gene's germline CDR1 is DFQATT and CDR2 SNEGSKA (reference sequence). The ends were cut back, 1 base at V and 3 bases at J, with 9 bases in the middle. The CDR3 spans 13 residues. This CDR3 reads CSARAGGDTEAFF. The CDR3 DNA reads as TGCAGTGCTAGAGCCGGGGGGGACACTGAAGCTTTCTTT.

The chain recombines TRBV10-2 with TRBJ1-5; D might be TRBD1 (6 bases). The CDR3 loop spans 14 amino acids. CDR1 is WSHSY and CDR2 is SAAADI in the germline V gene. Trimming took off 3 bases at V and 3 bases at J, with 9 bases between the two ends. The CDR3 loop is CASSEGGSNQPQHF. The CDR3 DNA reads TGCGCCAGCAGTGAAGGGGGTTCCAATCAGCCCCAGCATTTT.

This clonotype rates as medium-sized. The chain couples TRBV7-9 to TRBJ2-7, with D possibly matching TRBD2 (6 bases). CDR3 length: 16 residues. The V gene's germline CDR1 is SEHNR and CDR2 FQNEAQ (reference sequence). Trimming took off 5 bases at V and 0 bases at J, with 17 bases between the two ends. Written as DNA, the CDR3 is TGTGCCAGCAGCCCACGACTAGGAGTGGACTCCTACGAGCAGTACTTC. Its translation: CASSPRLGVDSYEQYF.

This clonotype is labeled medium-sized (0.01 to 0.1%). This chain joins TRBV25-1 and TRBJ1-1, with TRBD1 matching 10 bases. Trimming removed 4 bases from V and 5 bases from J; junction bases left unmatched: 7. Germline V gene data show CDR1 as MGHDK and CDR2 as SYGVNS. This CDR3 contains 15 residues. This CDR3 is CASSVDRGLRTEAFF. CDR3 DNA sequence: TGTGCCAGCAGTGTTGACAGGGGGCTTAGGACTGAAGCTTTCTTT.

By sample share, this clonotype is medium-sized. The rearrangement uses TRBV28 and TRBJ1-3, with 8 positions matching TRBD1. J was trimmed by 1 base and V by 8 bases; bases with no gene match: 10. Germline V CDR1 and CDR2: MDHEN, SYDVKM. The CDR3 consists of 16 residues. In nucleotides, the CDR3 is TGTGCCAGCTCTGGGACTTGGACAGGGTCTGGAAACACCATATATTTT. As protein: CASSGTWTGSGNTIYF.

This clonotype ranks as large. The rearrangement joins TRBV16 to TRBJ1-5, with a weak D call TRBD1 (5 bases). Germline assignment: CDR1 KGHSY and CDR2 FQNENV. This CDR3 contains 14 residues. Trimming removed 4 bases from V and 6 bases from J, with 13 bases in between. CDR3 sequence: CASSLRQLGQPQHF. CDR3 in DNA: TGTGCCAGCAGCCTACGACAGCTTGGTCAGCCCCAGCATTTT. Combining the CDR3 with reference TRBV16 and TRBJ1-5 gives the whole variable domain GEEVAQTPKHLVRGEGQKAKLYCAPIKGHSYVFWYQQVLKNEFKFLISFQNENVFDETGMPKERFSAKCLPNSPCSLEIQATKLEDSAVYFCASSLRQLGQPQHFGDGTRLSIL.

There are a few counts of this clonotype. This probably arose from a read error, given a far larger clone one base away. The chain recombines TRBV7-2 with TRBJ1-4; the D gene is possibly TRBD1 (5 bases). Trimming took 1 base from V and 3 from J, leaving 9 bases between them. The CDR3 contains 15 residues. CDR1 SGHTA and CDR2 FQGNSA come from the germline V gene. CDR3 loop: CASSLGVGANEKLFF. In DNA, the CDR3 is TGTGCCAGCAGCTTAGGGGTAGGGGCTAATGAAAAACTGTTTTTT.

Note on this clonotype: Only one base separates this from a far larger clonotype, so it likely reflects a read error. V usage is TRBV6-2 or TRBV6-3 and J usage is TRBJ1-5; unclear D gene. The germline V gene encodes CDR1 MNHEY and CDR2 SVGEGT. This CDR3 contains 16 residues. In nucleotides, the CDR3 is TGTGTCAGCACCACGGCCCCAGGCAGGATCGGTCAGCCCCAGCATTTT. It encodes CVSTTAPGRIGQPQHF.

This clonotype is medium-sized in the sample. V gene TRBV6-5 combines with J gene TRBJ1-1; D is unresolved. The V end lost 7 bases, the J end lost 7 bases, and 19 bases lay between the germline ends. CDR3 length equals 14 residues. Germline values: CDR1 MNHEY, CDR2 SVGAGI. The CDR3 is CASKWAGGRVEAFF. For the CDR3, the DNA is TGTGCCAGCAAGTGGGCAGGCGGCCGAGTTGAAGCTTTCTTT.

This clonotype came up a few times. In DNA form, the CDR3 reads TGTGCCAGCAGCCCAGGGGGTCAGCCCCAGCATTTT. Amino acid sequence: CASSPGGQPQHF. The chain is built from TRBV9 and TRBJ1-5; 7 positions match TRBD1. The V gene's germline CDR1 is SGDLS and CDR2 YYNGEE. Unmatched junction bases numbered 1, after V lost 4 bases and J lost 6 bases. This CDR3 region has 12 residues.

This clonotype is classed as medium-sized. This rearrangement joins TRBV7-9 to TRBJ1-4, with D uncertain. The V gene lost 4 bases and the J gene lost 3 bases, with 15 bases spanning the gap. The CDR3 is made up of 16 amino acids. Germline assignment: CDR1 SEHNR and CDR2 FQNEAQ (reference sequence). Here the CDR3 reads CASSSLVWQANEKLFF. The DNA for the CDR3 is TGTGCCAGCAGCTCCTTGGTATGGCAGGCTAATGAAAAACTGTTTTTT.

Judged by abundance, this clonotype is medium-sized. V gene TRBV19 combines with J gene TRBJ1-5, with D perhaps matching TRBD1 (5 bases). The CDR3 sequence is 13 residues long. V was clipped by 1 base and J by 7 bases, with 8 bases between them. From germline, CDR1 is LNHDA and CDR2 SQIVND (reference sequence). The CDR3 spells CASSIGGWQPQHF. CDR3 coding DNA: TGTGCCAGTAGTATAGGGGGGTGGCAGCCCCAGCATTTT.